These T cell receptor beta chains were read from a single sample in a study of T cell changes during pregnancy in multiple sclerosis. Some clones are missing from TCRdb's copy, which holds only in-frame ones; the method was immunoSEQ multiplex PCR. The sample records 100,000 or so clones, roughly nine tenths being singletons. The sample here was peripheral blood, taken after pregnancy. These receptors all come from a female donor with multiple sclerosis, enrolled in a pregnancy study. The CDR3 runs from the conserved cysteine through the conserved F or W. Fields, in order: D gene, clone size, J gene, V gene, CDR3 DNA, CDR3 protein. D genes are given only for firm matches. Some rows have no size entry. The others give once, few or many, or a class for an expanded clone.

TRBD2 NA TRBJ2-1 TRBV27 TGTGCCAGCAGTTTACTAGCGGGGCGTAATGAGCAGTTCTTC CASSLLAGRNEQFF
NA NA TRBJ1-3 TRBV14 TGTGCCAGCAGCCAAGCAGGGGGAAACACCATATATTTT CASSQAGGNTIYF
NA NA TRBJ2-5 TRBV6-5 TGTGCCAGCAGTTACTCCACCCTGGGCTGGGAGACCCAGTACTTC CASSYSTLGWETQYF
NA few TRBJ2-7 TRBV7-2 TGTGCCAGCAGTTGGGGGGGGCGACGGGACGAGCAGTACTTC CASSWGGRRDEQYF
NA NA TRBJ1-1 TRBV16 TGTGCCAGCAGCCAATTAGGGGCAGCTGAAGCTTTCTTT CASSQLGAAEAFF
NA NA TRBJ2-5 TRBV6-5 TGTGCCAGTACCATAGACCAGTTCAGCGGGGAGACCCAGTACTTC CASTIDQFSGETQYF
TRBD1 NA TRBJ1-2 TRBV30 TGTGCCTGGAGTGTCGGACAGGGCGAAGGCTACACCTTC CAWSVGQGEGYTF
NA NA TRBJ1-2 TRBV19 TGTGCCAGTAGCCGTCCCAACTATGGCTACACCTTC CASSRPNYGYTF
NA NA TRBJ1-4 TRBV19 TGTGCCAGTAGTCTGGGGGGAACAACTAATGAAAAACTGTTTTTT CASSLGGTTNEKLFF
NA NA TRBJ1-1 TRBV30 TGTGCCTGGGGAGAGTCGGCGAACACTGAAGCTTTCTTT CAWGESANTEAFF
NA NA TRBJ2-1 TRBV7-3 TGTGCCAGCAGCGTGGACATATCCTCCTACAATGAGCAGTTCTTC CASSVDISSYNEQFF
TRBD2 NA TRBJ2-3 TRBV30 TGTGCCTGGAGTGTATTTGCGGGAGCTAGCACAGATACGCAGTATTTT CAWSVFAGASTDTQYF
NA once TRBJ2-7 TRBV2 TGTGCCAGCAGTGGGAGGGACAGCTCCTCCTACGAGCAGTACTTC CASSGRDSSSYEQYF
TRBD1 NA TRBJ2-7 TRBV27 TGTGCCAGCAGTTTAGGGACAGGAGGTTCCTACGAGCAGTACTTC CASSLGTGGSYEQYF
TRBD2 NA TRBJ2-5 TRBV5-6 TGTGCCAGCAGCTCGCGAGCGGGGGAGTTAGAGACCCAGTACTTC CASSSRAGELETQYF
NA NA TRBJ1-2 TRBV29-1 TGCAGCGTTTCCGTGGGCACTTGGACAACCTTC CSVSVGTWTTF
TRBD1 NA TRBJ2-3 TRBV6-5 TGTGCCAGCAGTTCGGGAACAGGGGGCAGAGATACGCAGTATTTT CASSSGTGGRDTQYF
TRBD2 NA TRBJ2-1 TRBV10-1 TGCGCCAGCAGTCTCGGACTAGCGGGGGTTAATGAGCAGTTCTTC CASSLGLAGVNEQFF
TRBD1 NA TRBJ2-1 TRBV7-9 TGTGCCAGCAGCCCCCGTGACAGGGTTAATGAGCAGTTCTTC CASSPRDRVNEQFF
NA NA TRBJ1-5 TRBV30 TGTGCCTGGAGTGTAGGACATATGAGCAATCAGCCCCAGCATTTT CAWSVGHMSNQPQHF
NA NA TRBJ2-1 TRBV5-1 TGCGCCAGCAGCTTGGTACAGAATGAGCAGTTCTTC CASSLVQNEQFF
TRBD2 few TRBJ2-7 TRBV6-1 TGTGCCAGCGTCGAAACGGGGGGACGTTCGGACGAGCAGTACTTC CASVETGGRSDEQYF
TRBD1 NA TRBJ1-4 TRBV7-9 TGTGCCAGCACCGGGGTCTATGGGACAGAATCCTTT CASTGVYGTESF
NA NA TRBJ2-2 TRBV7-3 TGTGCCAGCAGCTTACGTTTCGGGGGGAACACCGGGGAGCTGTTTTTT CASSLRFGGNTGELFF
NA NA TRBJ2-6 TRBV7-3 TGTGCCAGCAGTCTAACCTCAAGTCCCTCTGGGGCCAACGTCCTGACTTTC CASSLTSSPSGANVLTF
TRBD2 NA TRBJ2-3 TRBV15 TGTGCCACCAGCAGAGATAGCGGGGGGTATGACACGCAGTATTTT CATSRDSGGYDTQYF
NA NA TRBJ2-5 TRBV7-8 TGTGCCAGCAGCTTAGGTGGGCGGGGCCTCCAAGAGACCCAGTACTTC CASSLGGRGLQETQYF
NA NA TRBJ1-1 TRBV5-4 TGTGCCAGCAGAGCGGTAGGGCTTAACACTGAAGCTTTCTTT CASRAVGLNTEAFF
TRBD2 NA TRBJ2-5 TRBV4-2 TGTGCCAGCAGCCAGGACTCTGGCGGGGGGGCGGGGACCCAGTACTTC CASSQDSGGGAGTQYF
TRBD1 NA TRBJ1-6 TRBV30 TGTGCCTGGAAGACAGGGCTGAATTCACCCCTCCACTTT CAWKTGLNSPLHF
NA NA TRBJ2-1 TRBV6-4 TGTGCCAGCAGTGACGGCTCTTTCTACAATGAGCAGTTCTTC CASSDGSFYNEQFF
NA NA TRBJ2-5 TRBV5-1 TGCGCCAGCAGCCGCCAAGAGACCCAGTACTTC CASSRQETQYF
TRBD2 NA TRBJ2-5 TRBV11-2 TGTGCCAGCAGACCGGGAGCGGGGGGGTACCAAGAGACCCAGTACTTC CASRPGAGGYQETQYF
TRBD1 NA TRBJ1-2 TRBV5-4 TGTGCCAGCAGCGTAGGACAGGGGCTTGGCTATGGCTACACCTTC CASSVGQGLGYGYTF
TRBD1 NA TRBJ1-4 TRBV5-1 TGCGCCAGCACCTCAGGGGGCGAGGAGGAAAAACTGTTTTTT CASTSGGEEEKLFF
NA once TRBJ2-3 TRBV7-3 TGTGCCAGCTCCCCTAGAAAGGCAGATACGCAGTATTTT CASSPRKADTQYF
TRBD2 NA TRBJ2-7 TRBV27 TGTGCCAGCAGGATGTTTGGCGGGGGGAGATACGAGCAGTACTTC CASRMFGGGRYEQYF
TRBD1 NA TRBJ2-7 TRBV6-5 TGTGCCAGCAGTTACTCGGGGACAGGCGATCGCGAGCAGTACTTC CASSYSGTGDREQYF
NA once TRBJ2-3 TRBV15 TGTGCCACCAGCGTACGACAGGCAGATACGCAGTATTTT CATSVRQADTQYF
NA once TRBJ2-1 TRBV5-1 TGCGCCAGCAGCTTGGGACCGCCGGAGTGGTCGGGTGAGCAGTTCTTC CASSLGPPEWSGEQFF
NA NA TRBJ2-5 TRBV7-6 TGTGCCAGCAGCCTACTAGAAGACCAAGAGACCCAGTACTTC CASSLLEDQETQYF
TRBD2 NA TRBJ2-1 TRBV10-2 TGCGCCAGCAGGTCGGGGGGGGCCTCCTACAATGAGCAGTTCTTC CASRSGGASYNEQFF
TRBD1 NA TRBJ2-7 TRBV9 TGTGCCAGCAGCGCAACAGGGGGCGGGCAGTACTTC CASSATGGGQYF
TRBD2 NA TRBJ2-5 TRBV29-1 TGCAGCTCTACCGGAGCGGGGGTAGAGACCCAGTACTTC CSSTGAGVETQYF